The 18 T cell receptor beta chains given below trace back to one sample, sequenced in a study of cytomegalovirus exposure and HLA in healthy donors. Some clones are missing from TCRdb's copy, which holds only in-frame ones; the method was immunoSEQ multiplex PCR. Among 130,000 or so clones, around 92% were seen once, and the ten largest hold 3% to 4%. Specimen: PBMCs. Receptor source: a man younger than 40 in good health and CMV-seronegative.

This clone came up once. The V gene is TRBV28, the J gene TRBJ1-6; D not certain. Trimming took off 5 bases at V and 7 bases at J, with 12 bases between the two ends. The V gene's germline CDR1 is MDHEN and CDR2 SYDVKM. CDR3 size: 14 residues. As DNA, the CDR3 is TGTGCCAGCAGTCCTAAGTCAGGAAATTCACCCCTCCACTTT. It encodes CASSPKSGNSPLHF.

The chain joins TRBV7-9 to TRBJ2-7, with TRBD1 matching over 7 bases. V was pared by 1 base and J by 5 bases, with 8 bases of the junction left unmatched. The CDR3 contains 15 residues. CDR1 and CDR2 (germline): SEHNR, FQNEAQ (reference sequence). The CDR3 DNA follows: TGTGCCAGCAGCTTAGTAGGGGGCGTGAGCCACGAGCAGTACTTC. Protein sequence: CASSLVGGVSHEQYF.

The chain recombines TRBV11-2 with TRBJ2-5, with D perhaps matching TRBD2 (7 bases). The CDR3 covers 17 residues. Germline-derived CDR1 and CDR2 are SGHAT and FQNNGV. V shed 0 bases and J shed 4 bases, with 18 bases lying between them. DNA of the CDR3: TGTGCCAGCAGCTTAGATCCTTACTATAGGGGGGGAGAGACCCAGTACTTC. Amino acid sequence: CASSLDPYYRGGETQYF.

V and J are TRBV4-3 and TRBJ2-6; possible D gene TRBD1, 6 bases. The germline V gene has CDR1 LGHNA and CDR2 YSLEER. Trimming pared 1 base from V and 4 bases from J, leaving 11 bases between. CDR3 length: 16 residues. The CDR3 reads CASSQAQGSGANVLTF. The CDR3 bases are TGCGCCAGCAGCCAAGCCCAGGGGTCCGGGGCCAACGTCCTGACTTTC.

The CDR3 sequence: CATSRRGDRGPDSYGYTF. The DNA of the CDR3 is TGTGCCACCAGCAGGAGGGGGGACAGGGGGCCCGACTCCTATGGCTACACCTTC. The V call is TRBV15, the J call TRBJ1-2, with 12 bases that match TRBD1. Germline loops: CDR1 LNHNV, CDR2 YYDKDF (reference sequence). The CDR3 is made up of 18 amino acids. J was trimmed by 4 bases and V by 3 bases; bases with no gene match: 12.

This clone appeared a single time. V usage is TRBV21-1 and J usage is TRBJ1-2; TRBD1, the table's D call, lacks a check against the DNA. TRBV21-1 is a known pseudogene. This CDR3 has 15 amino acids. The CDR3 coding sequence is TGTGCCAGCAGCCGCCGCGAGGGACAGGAATATGGCTACACCTTC. Translated, it gives CASSRREGQEYGYTF.

This chain connects TRBV18 to TRBJ2-4; the D gene is possibly TRBD2 (6 bases). The CDR3 is 18 residues long. Germline assignment: CDR1 KGHSH and CDR2 LQKENI. Trimming left V 0 bases short and J 1 base short, with 16 bases between. This CDR3 is CASSPPGGAGLAKNIQYF. The CDR3 DNA reads as TGTGCCAGCTCACCACCGGGGGGAGCGGGTCTGGCCAAAAACATTCAGTACTTC.

Concerning this clone itself: Additional DNA sequences in this sample encode the identical CDR3. The chain carries TRBV5-1 and TRBJ1-2; D call uncertain. Germline V gene lookup returns CDR1 SGHRS and CDR2 YFSETQ. The CDR3 covers 13 residues. Trimming shortened V by 2 bases and J by 2 bases, and 7 bases separated the two germline ends. As DNA, the CDR3 is TGCGCCAGCAGCTTCGGGGAAAACTATGGCTACACCTTC. Protein sequence: CASSFGENYGYTF.

The chain has TRBV4-3 and TRBJ2-3; 9 bases align to TRBD2. Germline trimming cut 0 bases from V and 6 bases from J; bases unmatched to any gene: 10. Germline loops: CDR1 LGHNA, CDR2 YSLEER. The CDR3 length is 17 residues. The CDR3 sequence is CASSQDGLLAGSDTQYF. The CDR3 region has the DNA TGCGCCAGCAGCCAAGATGGGTTGCTAGCGGGATCCGATACGCAGTATTTT.

The rearrangement links TRBV6-6 to TRBJ1-2, with TRBD1 matching over 7 bases. Germline V gives CDR1 MNHNY, CDR2 SVGAGI (reference sequence). The ends lost 2 bases at V and 6 bases at J; junction bases unmatched: 6. The CDR3 spans 14 residues. The CDR3 region has the DNA TGTGCCAGCAGTTACGCGGGACAGTCACATGGCTACACCTTC. It encodes CASSYAGQSHGYTF.

The chain employs TRBV5-1 and TRBJ2-7; 8 bases line up with TRBD1. The CDR3 is made up of 13 amino acids. V lost 3 bases, J lost 5 bases, and 4 bases stayed unmatched. The germline gives CDR1 SGHRS, CDR2 YFSETQ. The DNA of the CDR3 is TGCGCCAGCAGCTCCCTGGACAGGGACGAGCAGTACTTC. This encodes CASSSLDRDEQYF.

The chain links TRBV18 to TRBJ1-5; D might be TRBD1 (6 bases). Looked up from germline, CDR1 is KGHSH and CDR2 is LQKENI. The CDR3 contains 16 residues. Trimming took 6 bases from V and 6 from J, leaving 21 bases between them. The CDR3 sequence is CASSPYEGGGTQPQHF. CDR3 coding DNA: TGTGCCAGCTCGCCCTACGAGGGGGGGGGCACTCAGCCCCAGCATTTT.

V and J are TRBV5-4 and TRBJ2-2; D uncertain. CDR1 is SGHNT and CDR2 is YYREEE in the germline V gene (reference sequence). Trimming pared 1 base from V and 1 base from J, leaving 2 bases between. The CDR3 spans 13 residues. The CDR3 sequence is CASSLQNTGELFF. The CDR3 region has the DNA TGTGCCAGCAGCTTGCAGAACACCGGGGAGCTGTTTTTT.

Only a few counts were recorded for this clone. The chain recombines TRBV7-2 with TRBJ2-7; D might be TRBD1 (5 bases). The CDR3 runs 12 residues. V gave up 4 bases and J gave up 4 bases, with 8 bases separating them. Per the germline V gene, CDR1 is SGHTA and CDR2 is FQGNSA. The CDR3 region has the DNA TGTGCCAGCAGCTCGTACAGGTACGAGCAGTACTTC. Its protein product is CASSSYRYEQYF. Full variable domain (outside the CDR3, taken from reference TRBV7-2 and TRBJ2-7): GAGVSQSPSNKVTEKGKDVELRCDPISGHTALYWYRQSLGQGLEFLIYFQGNSAPDKSGLPSDRFSAERTGGSVSTLTIQRTQQEDSAVYLCASSSYRYEQYFGPGTRLTVT.

This chain links TRBV4-1 with TRBJ2-1; the match to TRBD2 covers 7 bases. Germline V gene lookup returns CDR1 MGHRA and CDR2 YSYEKL. V lost 4 bases to trimming and J lost 9 bases; unmatched junction nucleotides: 0. The CDR3 contains 11 residues. The CDR3 coding sequence is TGCGCCAGCAGCCCGGGGGGTGAGCAGTTCTTC. Translated: CASSPGGEQFF.

This rearrangement joins TRBV14 to TRBJ1-5, with D possibly matching TRBD1 (5 bases). Trimming removed 3 bases from V and 5 bases from J, with 8 bases in between. CDR1 SGHDN and CDR2 FVKESK come from the germline V gene. CDR3 length: 13 amino acids. The CDR3 DNA follows: TGTGCCAGCAGCCAGTCAGGGTATCAGCCCCAGCATTTT. Translating gives CASSQSGYQPQHF.

This chain connects TRBV5-1 to TRBJ1-4, with D hard to call. The CDR3 totals 14 residues. V lost 4 bases and J lost 7, with 14 bases in between. The germline V gene encodes CDR1 SGHRS and CDR2 YFSETQ. CDR3 sequence: CASSTGGEGEKLFF. The DNA for the CDR3 is TGCGCCAGCAGCACTGGTGGGGAGGGTGAAAAACTGTTTTTT.

The chain has TRBV27 and TRBJ1-6; D is unclear. From germline, CDR1 is MNHEY and CDR2 SMNVEV (reference sequence). V was clipped by 0 bases and J by 9 bases, with 12 bases between them. The CDR3 totals 15 residues. CDR3 protein: CASSLSSNSGSPLHF. The CDR3 nucleotides read TGTGCCAGCAGTTTATCAAGCAACTCCGGTTCACCCCTCCACTTT.